The entry below describes one T cell receptor (beta chain). The data were obtained in a study of Ad26.COV2.S vaccination and SARS-CoV-2 variants. Here immunoSEQ multiplex PCR was the method, and the copy in TCRdb shows in-frame clones only, minus some. The profile covers approximately 400,000 clones, with approximately 84% appearing a single time and 3.3% taken by the ten largest. Trimming cost V 2 bases and J 8 bases, with 9 bases left between them. This CDR3 contains 13 residues. Germline loops: CDR1 SGHTA, CDR2 FQGNSA. As for treatment: some 20 received Ad26.COV2.S at low or high dose, single or two shots; roughly five received placebo; per-sample allocation not given. After the first vaccine or placebo injection, samples were drawn on day 63.

The sequence came from a person aged 18 to 59 who received the Ad26.COV2.S COVID-19 vaccine or a placebo. V usage is TRBV7-2 and J usage is TRBJ1-4, with D possibly being TRBD1 (6 bases). The sequencing used peripheral blood, collected in a trial of Ad26.COV2.S vaccine versus placebo. The DNA of the CDR3 is TGTGCCAGCAGCTTACCCAGGGGAGAAAAACTGTTTTTT. Protein product: CASSLPRGEKLFF. The complete variable domain, with remaining parts taken from reference TRBV7-2 and TRBJ1-4, reads GAGVSQSPSNKVTEKGKDVELRCDPISGHTALYWYRQSLGQGLEFLIYFQGNSAPDKSGLPSDRFSAERTGGSVSTLTIQRTQQEDSAVYLCASSLPRGEKLFFGSGTQLSVL.